A few counts support the clone carrying this T cell receptor (beta chain). Its antigen is unidentified. This record comes from a study of T cells in Graves' hyperthyroidism and ophthalmopathy. Amplified regions were TCR beta CDR3 sequences from RNA transcripts. With the HTBI primer set, the TCR CDR3 went through a first round of RT-PCR. TCRdb called the multiplex PCR reads again in MiXCR, with one record for every CDR3 protein. The sample lists approximately 400,000 distinct CDR3 sequences, 15% to 18% occurring once. Whole-study results and caveats: Most thyroid clonotypes that were expanded above 0.001 also turned up in blood.

CDR3 length equals 16 residues. In germline, CDR1 is SGDLS, CDR2 YYNGEE. V was pared by 5 bases and J by 0 bases, with 15 bases between. Researchers barred patients who had uncontrolled infection, other autoimmune disease, pregnancy or lactation. This TCR derives from a woman under 30 with Graves' hyperthyroidism that later progressed to Graves' ophthalmopathy. Input material: blood. The V gene is TRBV9, the J gene TRBJ2-1; possibly TRBD2 for D (5 bases). The CDR3 spells CASSLYGESSYNEQFF. The CDR3 DNA is TGTGCCAGCAGTTTATATGGGGAGAGCTCCTACAATGAGCAGTTCTTC.